The rows below give T cell receptor beta chains drawn from one sample of a study of OX40 agonist ivuxolimab in advanced cancers. Libraries were prepared by immunoSEQ multiplex PCR; TCRdb keeps only in-frame clonotypes and omits some of them. Of tens of thousands of clones listed, 84% are singletons. The sample in question was CD4+ or CD8+ T cells sorted from blood, obtained in a trial of the OX40 agonist ivuxolimab. These receptors were obtained from an adult with an advanced solid tumor such as melanoma, head and neck, liver or kidney cancer. The CDR3 runs from the conserved cysteine through the conserved F or W. A D gene is named only where the DNA matches it firmly. Rows give clone size only sometimes, using once, few, many, or a class for an expanded clone.

CDR3 DNA,CDR3 protein,J gene,D gene,clone size,V gene
TGCGCCAGCAGCCCTGTGACAGGGCAGGGGGGCTACACCTTC,CASSPVTGQGGYTF,TRBJ1-2,TRBD1,-,TRBV5-1
TGTGCCAGCAGCACATCTAGCGGGAGCCCCGAGCAGTACTTC,CASSTSSGSPEQYF,TRBJ2-7,TRBD2,many,TRBV7-3
TGTGCCAGCAGCTTAGGCCTTGGCGGGAGGGCCAGGTACGAGCAGTACTTC,CASSLGLGGRARYEQYF,TRBJ2-7,TRBD2,-,TRBV13
TGTGCCAGCAGCGTAGAGGGAAGGGTCTCGGAGACCCAGTACTTC,CASSVEGRVSETQYF,TRBJ2-5,-,few,TRBV9
TGTGCCAGCTCCCCCCGGGACCCGAGGAACTACGAGCAGTACTTC,CASSPRDPRNYEQYF,TRBJ2-7,-,-,TRBV27
TGTGCCAGCAGCTTAGGGGACAGAGCTCAAGAGACCCAGTACTTC,CASSLGDRAQETQYF,TRBJ2-5,TRBD1,-,TRBV7-9
TGTGCCAGCAGCCGAATGATGGAAAACACTGAAGCTTTCTTT,CASSRMMENTEAFF,TRBJ1-1,-,-,TRBV7-2
TGTGCCATCAGTGAGTCGGTGACCCTTAACTATGGCTACACCTTC,CAISESVTLNYGYTF,TRBJ1-2,-,-,TRBV10-3
TGTGCCACCAGCAGAGGGACTAGCGGAGACGAGCAGTACTTC,CATSRGTSGDEQYF,TRBJ2-7,TRBD2,-,TRBV15
TGTGCCAGCAGCTGGGACAGGGGGCCTGGAAACACCATATATTTT,CASSWDRGPGNTIYF,TRBJ1-3,TRBD1,once,TRBV5-5
TGTGCCAGTACCTCTCAGGGCAGCAGCTCTGGGGCCAACGTCCTGACTTTC,CASTSQGSSSGANVLTF,TRBJ2-6,-,-,TRBV19
TGTGCCAGCAGTTTAAAGGGCCTAGCTTTATGGGAGACCCAGTACTTC,CASSLKGLALWETQYF,TRBJ2-5,-,-,TRBV27
TGTGCCAGCAGCAACCTGGGACCGATACAGGGCTACACCTTC,CASSNLGPIQGYTF,TRBJ1-2,-,-,TRBV21-1
TGTGCCAGCACCACCCGGGACAGAAATCAGCCCCAGCATTTT,CASTTRDRNQPQHF,TRBJ1-5,TRBD1,-,TRBV2
TGTGCCAGCAGTCAACTAGCGGGGGGCCAAGAGACCCAGTACTTC,CASSQLAGGQETQYF,TRBJ2-5,TRBD2,-,TRBV28
TGCGCCAGCGGGACAGGGGGCGCTGGGGCCAACGTCCTGACTTTC,CASGTGGAGANVLTF,TRBJ2-6,TRBD1,-,TRBV5-1
TGTGCCAGCAGCTCGTATTATGAGCAGTTCTTC,CASSSYYEQFF,TRBJ2-1,-,-,TRBV28
TGTGCCACCCTTGAGAGGGAGAGGGGCTATGGCTACACCTTC,CATLERERGYGYTF,TRBJ1-2,-,-,TRBV6-5
TGCGCCAGCAGCTTGGCGGCTAGCGGGAGTGGTGAGCAGTTCTTC,CASSLAASGSGEQFF,TRBJ2-1,TRBD2,-,TRBV5-1
TGTGCCAGTAAGGTGTCGGGGACAGGGGGAACTGGGGCCAACGTCCTGACTTTC,CASKVSGTGGTGANVLTF,TRBJ2-6,TRBD1,-,TRBV19
TGTGCCAGCAGCCCCGGACAGGGGTTCGCGACAGATACGCAGTATTTT,CASSPGQGFATDTQYF,TRBJ2-3,TRBD1,-,TRBV5-4
TGTGCCAGCAGTTTACGGGACCCTCAGCCCCAGCATTTT,CASSLRDPQPQHF,TRBJ1-5,-,-,TRBV28
TGTGCCAGCAGCTCACGATCGGAGATTCCCCAGCATTTT,CASSSRSEIPQHF,TRBJ1-5,-,-,TRBV7-2
TGCGCCAGCAGGTTCAATCCTACAGGGGCCGAGACCCAGTACTTC,CASRFNPTGAETQYF,TRBJ2-5,TRBD1,-,TRBV5-1
TGCGCCAGCAGCGTGGGACGGAACACCGGGGAGCTGTTTTTT,CASSVGRNTGELFF,TRBJ2-2,-,-,TRBV5-1
TGTGCCAGCAGATATGGCTCCATGAACACTGAAGCTTTCTTT,CASRYGSMNTEAFF,TRBJ1-1,-,few,TRBV6-6
TGTGCCATCAGTGAGTCCGGACAGGGGACGGCTGGAAACACCATATATTTT,CAISESGQGTAGNTIYF,TRBJ1-3,TRBD1,-,TRBV10-3
TGTGCCACCCGGGACAGGGGAGAGAACACTGAAGCTTTCTTT,CATRDRGENTEAFF,TRBJ1-1,TRBD1,-,TRBV6-5
TGTGCCAGCAGCTTCAGCGGCGGGGAACTGTTTTTT,CASSFSGGELFF,TRBJ1-4,-,-,TRBV5-5
TGTGCCAGCAGCTTACTAGCGGGAGTGGAGACCCAGTACTTC,CASSLLAGVETQYF,TRBJ2-5,TRBD2,-,TRBV7-3
TGTGCCAGCAGCTTAGCGATTAAGCGGGGGGGAGAGACCCAGTACTTC,CASSLAIKRGGETQYF,TRBJ2-5,TRBD2,-,TRBV7-2
TGTGCCAGCGAGTCGGGAGAGGAGACCCAGTACTTC,CASESGEETQYF,TRBJ2-5,-,few,TRBV28
TGTGCCAGCAGACAGATGAACACCGGGGAGCTGTTTTTT,CASRQMNTGELFF,TRBJ2-2,-,-,TRBV6-1
TGTGCCAGCAGCTTAACGGACAGGAGCTCTGGAAACACCATATATTTT,CASSLTDRSSGNTIYF,TRBJ1-3,TRBD1,-,TRBV13
TGCGCCAGCAGCCAAGTCCGGGGAAGGGAAAAACTGTTTTTT,CASSQVRGREKLFF,TRBJ1-4,-,-,TRBV4-3
TGTGCCAGCAGTATCGGACGGGAGAACACTGAAGCTTTCTTT,CASSIGRENTEAFF,TRBJ1-1,-,-,TRBV27
TGCGCCAGCAGTGACCGCGGACGGGGAGGAAGGGCTGAAGCTTTCTTT,CASSDRGRGGRAEAFF,TRBJ1-1,-,-,TRBV10-2
TGTGCCAGCAGTTACTCCCCGACCGGGGAGCTGTTTTTT,CASSYSPTGELFF,TRBJ2-2,-,-,TRBV6-5
TGTGCCAGTAGTCGATGGGGGAGTGACTATGGCTACACCTTC,CASSRWGSDYGYTF,TRBJ1-2,-,-,TRBV19
TGTGCCAGCAGCTACAGGGGAAAGTCACCCCTCCACTTT,CASSYRGKSPLHF,TRBJ1-6,TRBD1,-,TRBV6-8
TGTGCCAGCAGTGAAGTGACTCGTTCACCCCTCCACTTT,CASSEVTRSPLHF,TRBJ1-6,-,-,TRBV6-1
TGTGCCTGGATGAATCGCCGGAACGAGCAGTACTTC,CAWMNRRNEQYF,TRBJ2-7,-,-,TRBV30
TGTGCCAGCAGTTACCAAGAGACCCAGTACTTC,CASSYQETQYF,TRBJ2-5,-,-,TRBV6-6
TGTGCCAGCAGCCCCGACAGGACCTATGGCTACACCTTC,CASSPDRTYGYTF,TRBJ1-2,-,once,TRBV7-2
TGTGCCAGCAGCAACGACAGAAACACTGAAGCTTTCTTT,CASSNDRNTEAFF,TRBJ1-1,-,-,TRBV6-5
TGTGCCAGCAGCTTAGAGCTAGCGGGAGGGCCGGATACGCAGTATTTT,CASSLELAGGPDTQYF,TRBJ2-3,TRBD2,-,TRBV7-2
TGTGCCAGCAGCTCCCTTGGGACTAGCGCAAGACAGTTCTTC,CASSSLGTSARQFF,TRBJ2-1,TRBD2,-,TRBV7-2
TGTGCCAGCAGCTTAGAGGGACCTAATTCACCCCTCCACTTT,CASSLEGPNSPLHF,TRBJ1-6,-,many,TRBV7-9
TGTGCCAGCAGCTTAGCCAGACTTGGCAGCAAAAACATTCAGTACTTC,CASSLARLGSKNIQYF,TRBJ2-4,-,-,TRBV11-2